This paragraph reports one TCR beta chain. Its antigen is unidentified. The source of the sample is a study of T cell responses to AZD1222 COVID-19 vaccine. General observations from the study: The donor group comprised mostly white British people and more females; the analysis possibly underestimated clonal diversity.

The CDR3 runs 13 residues. Germline V gene sequence: CDR1 SGHAT, CDR2 FQNNGV. The V end was cut by 5 bases, the J end by 6 bases, with 11 bases between. Clones were read by immunoSEQ multiplex PCR, and TCRdb kept only the in-frame ones, dropping some. This table holds more than 30,000 clones, around 87% found once. This receptor was identified in an adult who received the AZD1222 COVID-19 vaccine. This specimen was peripheral blood, taken 28 days after the second AZD1222 dose. The chain combines TRBV11-2 with TRBJ1-5; no clear D gene. The CDR3 DNA is TGTGCCAGCAGCCTATCTTCGCTTCAGCCCCAGCATTTT. Its protein is CASSLSSLQPQHF.